This is a list of T cell receptor beta chains from one sample in a study of beta chain features in type 1 diabetes. Measured with immunoSEQ multiplex PCR; TCRdb has only the in-frame clones, and not every one. This sample has under 150,000 clones, with under 60% found just once. The material sequenced was Tregs from blood. The receptors shown here come from a young man in good health. Both conserved end residues are part of each CDR3. The D gene is left open where the match is weak.

D gene: TRBD1; J gene: TRBJ1-2; CDR3 length: 16; V gene: TRBV7-8; CDR3 protein: CASSLGGQGAAYGYTF
D gene: NA; J gene: TRBJ2-6; CDR3 length: 15; V gene: TRBV27; CDR3 protein: CASTGYSSGANVLTF
D gene: NA; J gene: TRBJ1-5; CDR3 length: 15; V gene: TRBV2; CDR3 protein: CASREDRTSNQPQHF
D gene: TRBD1; J gene: TRBJ2-1; CDR3 length: 16; V gene: TRBV10-3; CDR3 protein: CAISEPGQGTYNEQFF
D gene: TRBD2; J gene: TRBJ2-1; CDR3 length: 15; V gene: TRBV30; CDR3 protein: CAWRPARREWIRQFF
D gene: NA; J gene: TRBJ2-7; CDR3 length: 14; V gene: TRBV9; CDR3 protein: CASSPRANSYEQYF
D gene: NA; J gene: TRBJ2-7; CDR3 length: 15; V gene: TRBV7-2; CDR3 protein: CASSLGATGFYEQYF
D gene: NA; J gene: TRBJ2-1; CDR3 length: 16; V gene: TRBV4-2; CDR3 protein: CASSQAWGPRANEQFF
D gene: TRBD1; J gene: TRBJ1-5; CDR3 length: 15; V gene: TRBV6-6; CDR3 protein: CASSPGQGVSQPQHF
D gene: TRBD2; J gene: TRBJ2-3; CDR3 length: 11; V gene: TRBV20-1; CDR3 protein: CSATGLGAQYF
D gene: TRBD2; J gene: TRBJ2-1; CDR3 length: 19; V gene: TRBV5-4; CDR3 protein: CASSLGTSGSWVSYNEQFF
D gene: NA; J gene: TRBJ2-3; CDR3 length: 16; V gene: TRBV28; CDR3 protein: CASSPWRGRGTDTQYF
D gene: TRBD1; J gene: TRBJ1-1; CDR3 length: 17; V gene: TRBV18; CDR3 protein: CASSPIHLQGVGTEAFF
D gene: NA; J gene: TRBJ2-7; CDR3 length: 14; V gene: TRBV6-5; CDR3 protein: CASSYTGSGYEQYF
D gene: TRBD2; J gene: TRBJ2-5; CDR3 length: 16; V gene: TRBV18; CDR3 protein: CASSPGATSGKETQYF
D gene: TRBD2; J gene: TRBJ2-2; CDR3 length: 17; V gene: TRBV15; CDR3 protein: CATSRGKAGGNTGELFF
D gene: NA; J gene: TRBJ2-1; CDR3 length: 13; V gene: TRBV7-9; CDR3 protein: CASSFRGYNEQFF
D gene: TRBD2; J gene: TRBJ2-1; CDR3 length: 12; V gene: TRBV6-6; CDR3 protein: CASSGAYNEQFF
D gene: NA; J gene: TRBJ1-2; CDR3 length: 15; V gene: TRBV7-9; CDR3 protein: CASSFSGGLVDGYTF
D gene: NA; J gene: TRBJ1-2; CDR3 length: 12; V gene: TRBV10-3; CDR3 protein: CATKTGNDGYTF
D gene: NA; J gene: TRBJ2-3; CDR3 length: 15; V gene: TRBV2; CDR3 protein: CASSDGTRSTDTQYF
D gene: NA; J gene: TRBJ1-2; CDR3 length: 14; V gene: TRBV23-1; CDR3 protein: CASRTVGRDYGYTF
D gene: NA; J gene: TRBJ1-2; CDR3 length: 13; V gene: TRBV30; CDR3 protein: CAWSRGWVYGYTF
D gene: TRBD2; J gene: TRBJ2-5; CDR3 length: 17; V gene: TRBV7-9; CDR3 protein: CASSLRASGHRAETQYF
D gene: TRBD2; J gene: TRBJ2-2; CDR3 length: 15; V gene: TRBV19; CDR3 protein: CASSMGVAGTGELFF
D gene: NA; J gene: TRBJ2-1; CDR3 length: 16; V gene: TRBV7-6; CDR3 protein: CASSRRRRSSYNEQFF
D gene: NA; J gene: TRBJ2-7; CDR3 length: 14; V gene: TRBV5-1; CDR3 protein: CASRWAAYTYEQYF
D gene: NA; J gene: TRBJ2-3; CDR3 length: 14; V gene: TRBV7-8; CDR3 protein: CASSLLRGTDTQYF
D gene: NA; J gene: TRBJ2-1; CDR3 length: 11; V gene: TRBV29-1; CDR3 protein: CSVEEGNEQFF
D gene: NA; J gene: TRBJ1-3; CDR3 length: 16; V gene: TRBV15; CDR3 protein: CATSRDTPGAGNTIYF
D gene: TRBD2; J gene: TRBJ2-7; CDR3 length: 13; V gene: TRBV30; CDR3 protein: CAWTVGGFDEQYF
D gene: NA; J gene: TRBJ2-1; CDR3 length: 13; V gene: TRBV5-1; CDR3 protein: CASSLAVRNEQFF
D gene: TRBD2; J gene: TRBJ2-7; CDR3 length: 14; V gene: TRBV19; CDR3 protein: CASSTTGTTYEQYF
D gene: NA; J gene: TRBJ2-1; CDR3 length: 16; V gene: TRBV4-3; CDR3 protein: CASSQDLLARYNEQFF
D gene: NA; J gene: TRBJ2-7; CDR3 length: 15; V gene: TRBV7-2; CDR3 protein: CASSLEGGVRKKQYF
D gene: TRBD1; J gene: TRBJ2-5; CDR3 length: 15; V gene: TRBV4-2; CDR3 protein: CASSQGRQGQETQYF
D gene: NA; J gene: TRBJ2-3; CDR3 length: 15; V gene: TRBV9; CDR3 protein: CASSTRHGSTDTQYF
D gene: TRBD1; J gene: TRBJ1-1; CDR3 length: 18; V gene: TRBV18; CDR3 protein: CASSPFAWTGARRGEAFF
D gene: NA; J gene: TRBJ2-2; CDR3 length: 15; V gene: TRBV19; CDR3 protein: CASSFRQSNTGELFF
D gene: TRBD1; J gene: TRBJ2-2; CDR3 length: 15; V gene: TRBV11-2; CDR3 protein: CASRSGTAGFRELFF
D gene: NA; J gene: TRBJ2-7; CDR3 length: 16; V gene: TRBV2; CDR3 protein: CASSGAAGTRTYEQYF
D gene: TRBD1; J gene: TRBJ2-2; CDR3 length: 17; V gene: TRBV18; CDR3 protein: CASSPMQDRGHTGELFF
D gene: TRBD1; J gene: TRBJ1-4; CDR3 length: 15; V gene: TRBV4-1; CDR3 protein: CASSADRGRLEKLFF
D gene: NA; J gene: TRBJ1-5; CDR3 length: 13; V gene: TRBV2; CDR3 protein: CASRGGGRQPQHF
D gene: TRBD2; J gene: TRBJ2-7; CDR3 length: 16; V gene: TRBV6-1; CDR3 protein: CASSAIAGGPPYEQYF
D gene: NA; J gene: TRBJ1-2; CDR3 length: 13; V gene: TRBV7-2; CDR3 protein: CASSLQVSHGYTF
D gene: NA; J gene: TRBJ2-1; CDR3 length: 13; V gene: TRBV18; CDR3 protein: CASSRLRAAEQFF
D gene: NA; J gene: TRBJ1-5; CDR3 length: 16; V gene: TRBV28; CDR3 protein: CASSWIRQISNQPQHF
D gene: NA; J gene: TRBJ1-1; CDR3 length: 13; V gene: TRBV7-3; CDR3 protein: CASSLQGNTEAFF
D gene: NA; J gene: TRBJ2-3; CDR3 length: 13; V gene: TRBV10-3; CDR3 protein: CAIKQGTTDTQYF
D gene: TRBD1; J gene: TRBJ2-3; CDR3 length: 16; V gene: TRBV7-9; CDR3 protein: CATKPASGGLRGTQYF
D gene: NA; J gene: TRBJ1-5; CDR3 length: 15; V gene: TRBV5-1; CDR3 protein: CASSLGSNSNQPQHF
D gene: TRBD1; J gene: TRBJ2-1; CDR3 length: 16; V gene: TRBV4-3; CDR3 protein: CASSQDMGQFYNEQFF
D gene: TRBD2; J gene: NA; CDR3 length: 14; V gene: TRBV6-5; CDR3 protein: CATTRRAGGHEQYF
D gene: NA; J gene: TRBJ1-2; CDR3 length: 13; V gene: TRBV7-3; CDR3 protein: CASSVTAGNGYTF